A single sample gave rise to the 6 T cell receptor beta chains below, sequenced in a study of blood T cells in healthy people across ages. A J-beta primer mix and a sample-barcoded 5' primer were used in a second PCR of about 7 to 12 cycles. TCRdb re-derived calls from the 5' RACE reads in MiXCR, one entry per CDR3 protein. The data contain over a million distinct CDR3 sequences, 35% to 50% of them singletons. The specimen sequenced was blood. These receptors all come from a woman aged 60 to 75 in good health.

The rearrangement uses TRBV11-2 and TRBJ2-1; D uncertain. V lost 5 bases and J 9 bases, leaving 17 bases between the germline ends. CDR1 SGHAT and CDR2 FQNNGV come from the germline V gene. This CDR3 spans 14 amino acids. CDR3 residues: CASSPAVSPGEQFF. DNA for the CDR3: TGTGCCAGCAGCCCCGCGGTAAGCCCAGGTGAGCAGTTCTTC.

This clonotype was counted only a few times. The CDR3, as DNA: TGTGCCACCAGTGATCTCCTAGACAGGGGCAATGAGCAGTTCTTC. As protein: CATSDLLDRGNEQFF. The chain recombines TRBV24-1 with TRBJ2-1, with 8 bases identical to TRBD1. Germline V gene lookup returns CDR1 KGHDR and CDR2 SFDVKD. The CDR3 has 15 residues. Losses at the gene ends were 3 bases for V and 6 bases for J; bases not matched to a gene: 6.

This clonotype has a handful of counts. The J gene is TRBJ1-1, the V gene TRBV6-1; 7 bases match TRBD1. With 4 bases clipped from V and 4 bases from J, the junction kept 6 bases outside the gene matches. This CDR3 has 14 residues. CDR1 MNHNS and CDR2 SASEGT come from the germline V gene. CDR3 nucleotide sequence: TGTGCCAGCAGTGCGGAGGGGGCTAGCACTGAAGCTTTCTTT. Translated, it gives CASSAEGASTEAFF.

The chain combines TRBV5-1 with TRBJ2-4; D possibly corresponds to TRBD2 (7 bases). Judging by the DNA end, TRBJ2-5 fits better; the J call may be wrong. CDR1 and CDR2 (germline): SGHRS, YFSETQ. This CDR3 contains 15 residues. CDR3 DNA sequence: TGCGCCAGCAGCTTGGCGGGGGGCGCTTGGGAGACCCAGTACTTC. Its translation is CASSLAGGAWETQYF.

The chain links TRBV5-6 to TRBJ2-1, with 9 bases that match TRBD2. V trimming: 0 bases; J trimming: 2 bases; junction bases outside the gene matches: 12. Germline V gives CDR1 SGHDT, CDR2 YYEEEE. The CDR3 consists of 19 residues. CDR3: CASSLGREGLGAPYNEQFF. The CDR3 DNA is TGTGCCAGCAGCTTGGGGCGGGAGGGCTTGGGTGCACCCTACAATGAGCAGTTCTTC.

This clonotype was recorded a few times. The chain recombines TRBV11-2 with TRBJ2-4, with D perhaps being TRBD1 or TRBD2 (5 bases each). Matching the DNA end better, TRBJ2-7 makes the J call doubtful. Germline CDR1 and CDR2: SGHAT and FQNNGV. This CDR3 spans 15 amino acids. CDR3 DNA sequence: TGTGCCAGCAGCTTCCCTTTGGGGACCCTTGGCGAGCAGTACTTC. This translates into CASSFPLGTLGEQYF.